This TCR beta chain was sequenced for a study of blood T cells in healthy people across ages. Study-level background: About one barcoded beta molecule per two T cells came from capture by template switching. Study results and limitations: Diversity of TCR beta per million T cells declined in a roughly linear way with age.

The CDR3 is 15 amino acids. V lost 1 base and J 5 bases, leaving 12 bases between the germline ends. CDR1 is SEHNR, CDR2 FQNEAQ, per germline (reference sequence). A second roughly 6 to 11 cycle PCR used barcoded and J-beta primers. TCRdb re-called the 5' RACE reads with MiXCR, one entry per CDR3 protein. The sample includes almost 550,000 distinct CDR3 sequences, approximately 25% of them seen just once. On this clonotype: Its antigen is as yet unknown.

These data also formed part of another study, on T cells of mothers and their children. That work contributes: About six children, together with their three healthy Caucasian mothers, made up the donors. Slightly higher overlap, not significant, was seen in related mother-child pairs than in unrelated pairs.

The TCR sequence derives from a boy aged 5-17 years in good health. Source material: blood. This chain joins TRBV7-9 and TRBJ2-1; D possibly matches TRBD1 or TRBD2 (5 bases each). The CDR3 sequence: CASSLEGTTNNEQFF. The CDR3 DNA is TGTGCCAGCAGCTTAGAAGGGACCACAAACAATGAGCAGTTCTTC. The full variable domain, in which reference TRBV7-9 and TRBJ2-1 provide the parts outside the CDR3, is DTGVSQNPRHKITKRGQNVTFRCDPISEHNRLYWYRQTLGQGPEFLTYFQNEAQLEKSRLLSDRFSAERPKGSFSTLEIQRTEQGDSAMYLCASSLEGTTNNEQFFGPGTRLTVL.